The clone carrying this TCR beta chain showed up just once. The length of the CDR3 is 14 residues. The ends lost 0 bases at V and 11 bases at J; junction bases unmatched: 9. Germline V lookup: CDR1 LGHNA, CDR2 YNFKEQ. The table came from immunoSEQ multiplex PCR; TCRdb's copy has only in-frame clones and leaves some out. This repertoire shows roughly 130,000 clones, about 88% found once; its top ten account for roughly 9.3%. The entry originates in a study of cytomegalovirus exposure and HLA in healthy donors. The donors were members of the roughly 130-subject validation cohort (separate from the approximately 670-subject first cohort).

Sequenced sample: PBMCs. This clonotype originated in a woman younger than 30 in good health and CMV-seropositive. The V gene is TRBV4-2, the J gene TRBJ1-1, with TRBD1 identical over 7 bases. The CDR3 sequence: CASSQDRQGMAAFF. CDR3 bases: TGTGCCAGCAGCCAAGATCGACAGGGTATGGCGGCTTTCTTT.